Sequencing of this T cell receptor beta chain was carried out in a study of blood T cell repertoires in COVID-19. The V and J ends lost 3 bases and 4 bases respectively, with 18 bases between them. CDR1 is MNHNY, CDR2 SVGAGI, per germline (reference sequence). The CDR3 is made up of 16 amino acids. Here immunoSEQ multiplex PCR was the method, and the copy in TCRdb shows in-frame clones only, minus some. Here the sample spans approximately 300,000 clones, 80% to 90% being singletons. This TCR derives from a man between 18 and 29 years old who had recovered from COVID-19. The chain has TRBV6-6 and TRBJ1-2, with D unresolved. What was sequenced was peripheral blood. CDR3 residues: CASSYSRSEALYGYTF. The DNA of the CDR3 is TGTGCCAGCAGTTATTCGCGGTCGGAGGCCCTCTATGGCTACACCTTC.